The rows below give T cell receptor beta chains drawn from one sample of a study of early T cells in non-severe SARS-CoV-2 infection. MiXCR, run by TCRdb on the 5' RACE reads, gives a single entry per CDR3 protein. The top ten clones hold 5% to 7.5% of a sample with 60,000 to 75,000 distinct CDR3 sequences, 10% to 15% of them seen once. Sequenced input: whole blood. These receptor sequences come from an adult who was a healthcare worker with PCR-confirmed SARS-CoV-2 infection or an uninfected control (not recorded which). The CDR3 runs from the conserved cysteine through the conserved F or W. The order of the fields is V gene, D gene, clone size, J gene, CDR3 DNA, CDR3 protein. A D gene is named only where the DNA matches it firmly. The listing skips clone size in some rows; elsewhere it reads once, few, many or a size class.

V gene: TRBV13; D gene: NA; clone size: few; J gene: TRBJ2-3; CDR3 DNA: TGTGCCAGCAGCTTAGTAGCAGATACGCAGTATTTT; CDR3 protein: CASSLVADTQYF
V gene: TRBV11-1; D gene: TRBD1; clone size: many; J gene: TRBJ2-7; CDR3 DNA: TGTGCCAGCAGCTTAGGACAGGGGGCCGGCGAGCAGTACTTC; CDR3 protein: CASSLGQGAGEQYF
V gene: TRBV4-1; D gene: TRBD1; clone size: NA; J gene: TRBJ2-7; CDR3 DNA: TGCGCCAGCAGCCGTCTGGGACAGGGTTTGTTCGAGCAGTACTTC; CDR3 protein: CASSRLGQGLFEQYF
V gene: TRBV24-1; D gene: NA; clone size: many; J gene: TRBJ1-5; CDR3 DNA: TGTGCCACCAGTGAAGGCACCCTATACAATCAGCCCCAGCATTTT; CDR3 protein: CATSEGTLYNQPQHF
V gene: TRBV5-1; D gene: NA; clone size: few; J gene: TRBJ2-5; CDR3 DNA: TGCGCCAGCAGCTTGGCCTGGCAGGAAGAGACCCAGTACTTC; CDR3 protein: CASSLAWQEETQYF
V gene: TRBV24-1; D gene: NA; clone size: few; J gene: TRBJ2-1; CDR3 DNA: TGTGCCACCTGGGGGGGGCCTGACAATGAGCAGTTCTTC; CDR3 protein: CATWGGPDNEQFF
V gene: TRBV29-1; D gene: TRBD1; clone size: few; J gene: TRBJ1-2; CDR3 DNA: TGCAGCGTCCACGCCGGGACAGATCTCTATGGCTACACCTTC; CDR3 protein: CSVHAGTDLYGYTF
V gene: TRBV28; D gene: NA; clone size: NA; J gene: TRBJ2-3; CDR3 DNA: TGTGCCAGCAGTTTATCAGGATACACAGATACGCAGTATTTT; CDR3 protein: CASSLSGYTDTQYF
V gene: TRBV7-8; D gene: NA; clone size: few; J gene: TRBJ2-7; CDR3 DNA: TGTGCCAGCAGCTCCCGACTATTTCTTTCCCTCTACGAGCAGTACTTC; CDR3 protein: CASSSRLFLSLYEQYF
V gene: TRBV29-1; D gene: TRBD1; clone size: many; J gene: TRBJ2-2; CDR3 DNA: TGCAGCGGCTCACAGACAGGGGCGGTATCCGGGGAGCTGTTTTTT; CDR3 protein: CSGSQTGAVSGELFF
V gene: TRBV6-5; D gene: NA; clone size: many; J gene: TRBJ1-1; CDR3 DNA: TGTGCCAGCACCGTCGACAGCAGCAGGAACACTGAAGCTTTCTTT; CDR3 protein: CASTVDSSRNTEAFF
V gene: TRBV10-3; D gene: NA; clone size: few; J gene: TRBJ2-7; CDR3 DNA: TGTGCCATCAGTGAACGTGGGGAGGCGGCCGAGCAGTACTTC; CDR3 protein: CAISERGEAAEQYF
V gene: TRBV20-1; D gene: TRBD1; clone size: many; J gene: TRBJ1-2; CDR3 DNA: TGCAGTGCTAGAGATGGGAGGGGACAGTATGGCTACACCTTC; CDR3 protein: CSARDGRGQYGYTF
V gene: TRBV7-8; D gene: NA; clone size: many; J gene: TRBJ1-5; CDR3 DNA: TGTGCCAGCAGCTTTAGTCGGGCCCCGGTTAATCAGCCCCAGCATTTT; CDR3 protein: CASSFSRAPVNQPQHF
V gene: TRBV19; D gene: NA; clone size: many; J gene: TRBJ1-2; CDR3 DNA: TGTGCCAGCAGAACAGGTTCCAATGGCTACACCTTC; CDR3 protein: CASRTGSNGYTF
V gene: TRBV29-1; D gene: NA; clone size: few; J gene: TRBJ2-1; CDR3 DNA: TGCAGCGTTGTCGTCCTGTGGGATGAGCAGTTCTTC; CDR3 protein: CSVVVLWDEQFF